This T cell receptor beta chain was sequenced in a study of blood T cell repertoires in COVID-19. On the study more broadly: Researchers got acute and convalescent COVID-19 samples from the United States, Italy and Spain.

Assay used: immunoSEQ multiplex PCR; TCRdb lists only in-frame clones, some missing. The sample shows 220,000 or so clones, approximately 90% of them seen only once. Deletions cut 2 bases from V and 3 bases from J, with 7 bases between. Germline CDR1 and CDR2: SEHNR and FQNEAQ (reference sequence). There are 14 residues in the CDR3. The source material was PBMCs or T cells enriched from blood (not recorded which). The TCR sequence derives from a man over 45 who had been exposed to COVID-19. This chain connects TRBV7-9 to TRBJ1-4; D gene ambiguous. DNA of the CDR3: TGTGCCAGCAGCTTAACGGTAGCTAATGAAAAACTGTTTTTT. Its protein is CASSLTVANEKLFF.